This T cell receptor beta chain was captured by sequencing in a study of graft-versus-host responses after intestinal transplantation. As for the study in general: Uniformly, recipients were administered anti-thymocyte globulin induction with subsequent tacrolimus and steroids for roughly three years. Study-level findings and limits: Within allografts, high graft-versus-host to host-versus-graft clonal ratios were seen among patients with graft-donor T cell macrochimerism.

As regards this clone: Its specificity is not known.

Here immunoSEQ multiplex PCR was the method, and the copy in TCRdb shows in-frame clones only, minus some. The repertoire includes approximately 74,000 clones, about nine tenths of them detected once, and 0.65% to 0.75% sits in the top ten. The CDR3 extends over 13 amino acids. Looked up from germline, CDR1 is SNHLY and CDR2 is FYNNEI. After removal of 6 bases from V and 2 bases from J, the junction contained 3 bases not matched to a gene. The TCR sequence derives from a human patient who received an intestinal transplant, so some T cells may come from the graft donor. The V call is TRBV2, the J call TRBJ2-5; 7 nucleotides align to TRBD1. The sample was PBMCs, taken 98 days after intestinal transplantation. The CDR3, as DNA: TGTGCCAGCAGCAAGACAGGGCAAGAGACCCAGTACTTC. Translated, it gives CASSKTGQETQYF.